The 21 T cell receptor beta chains below were found in one sample sequenced in a study of blood T cell repertoires in COVID-19. TCRdb's copy holds only in-frame clones and misses some; the assay was immunoSEQ multiplex PCR. Here the sample spans about 23,000 clones, roughly 79% being singletons. The specimen was peripheral blood. Source of these receptors: a man between 45 and 60 years old with COVID-19, enrolled during active disease.

The V call is TRBV6-5, the J call TRBJ2-7, with D perhaps TRBD1 (5 bases). Trimming took off 8 bases at V and 3 bases at J, with 17 bases between the two ends. The CDR3 is 14 amino acids. CDR1 is MNHEY, CDR2 SVGAGI, per germline. The CDR3 protein is CASQGRQGDYEQYF. The CDR3 bases are TGTGCCAGCCAAGGTCGGCAGGGCGACTACGAGCAGTACTTC.

In this sample, this clone turned up once. The chain is built from TRBV29-1 and TRBJ2-3, with TRBD2 identical over 13 bases. CDR1 SQVTM and CDR2 ANQGSEA come from the germline V gene. The CDR3 has 15 amino acids. V lost 7 bases to trimming and J lost 8 bases; unmatched junction nucleotides: 12. CDR3 protein: CSGLLLAGGPGTQYF. CDR3 bases: TGCAGCGGGTTACTACTAGCGGGGGGGCCGGGTACGCAGTATTTT.

This clone was seen a handful of times. The chain recombines TRBV4-1 with TRBJ2-7; 7 nucleotides line up with TRBD2. V trimming: 0 bases; J trimming: 1 base; junction bases outside the gene matches: 3. This CDR3 has 15 residues. The V gene's germline CDR1 is MGHRA and CDR2 YSYEKL. The CDR3 loop reads CASSQEGGSSYEQYF. DNA for the CDR3: TGCGCCAGCAGCCAAGAAGGCGGGAGTTCCTACGAGCAGTACTTC.

V usage is TRBV24-1 and J usage is TRBJ2-5; no definite D call. CDR3 size: 12 residues. The ends were cut back, 4 bases at V and 5 bases at J, with 7 bases in the middle. Germline V gives CDR1 KGHDR, CDR2 SFDVKD. In DNA form, the CDR3 reads TGTGCCACCAGTGACACCCGGGAGACCCAGTACTTC. Amino acids: CATSDTRETQYF.

J is TRBJ2-3 and V is TRBV21-1; the table's D call, TRBD2, has no DNA check behind it. TRBV21-1 is listed as a pseudogene. The CDR3 has 18 residues. CDR3: CASSKLGPGLAEIDTQYF. The CDR3 region has the DNA TGTGCCAGCAGCAAATTGGGGCCGGGACTAGCGGAGATAGATACGCAGTATTTT.

The CDR3 DNA follows: TGCGCCAGCAGCCACCGAGCGGATGGGCGAGAAGCTTTCTTT. Its translation is CASSHRADGREAFF. The chain uses TRBV4-1 and TRBJ1-1, with no clear D. This CDR3 has 14 amino acids. The V end was cut by 3 bases, the J end by 8 bases, with 16 bases between. Germline lookup yields CDR1 MGHRA and CDR2 YSYEKL.

The V call is TRBV20-1, the J call TRBJ1-4; 7 bases match TRBD1. The CDR3 spans 11 residues. From germline, CDR1 is DFQATT and CDR2 SNEGSKA (reference sequence). V trimming: 5 bases; J trimming: 10 bases; junction bases outside the gene matches: 4. CDR3 residues: CSAQGQLKLFF. The DNA for the CDR3 is TGCAGTGCTCAGGGACAGCTAAAACTGTTTTTT.

The rearrangement uses TRBV5-1 and TRBJ2-7, with D unresolved. The CDR3 consists of 11 residues. V gave up 0 bases and J gave up 7 bases, with 5 bases separating them. CDR1 and CDR2 from the germline V gene are SGHRS and YFSETQ. In nucleotides, the CDR3 is TGCGCCAGCAGCTTGGACAGAGAGCAGTACTTC. It encodes CASSLDREQYF.

This clone has a handful of counts. The chain links TRBV15 to TRBJ1-5; D gene unclear. The CDR3 runs 13 residues. V lost 0 bases to trimming and J lost 7 bases, with 7 bases between them. The germline gives CDR1 LNHNV, CDR2 YYDKDF (reference sequence). Written as DNA, the CDR3 is TGTGCCACCAGCAGAGATCCCATCCAGCCCCAGCATTTT. This gives the protein CATSRDPIQPQHF.

The CDR3 sequence is CASGQSNNQPQHF. The CDR3, as DNA: TGTGCCAGCGGTCAATCTAACAATCAGCCCCAGCATTTT. V gene TRBV3-1 (or the pseudogene TRBV3-2) combines with J gene TRBJ1-5, with D unresolved. The CDR3 covers 13 residues. The V end lost 8 bases, the J end lost 3 bases, and 11 bases lay between the germline ends. Germline V CDR1 and CDR2: LGHDT, YNNKEL (reference sequence).

This clone was picked up one time. V gene TRBV4-2 combines with J gene TRBJ1-2, with D possibly TRBD1 on 5 matching bases. Deletions cut 4 bases from V and 0 bases from J, with 12 bases between. Germline V gene lookup returns CDR1 LGHNA and CDR2 YNFKEQ. CDR3 length: 15 residues. In nucleotides, the CDR3 is TGTGCCAGCAGCCTGGAAGACAGCTCTAACTATGGCTACACCTTC. Its translation is CASSLEDSSNYGYTF.

V gene TRBV7-8 combines with J gene TRBJ1-4, with 9 bases matching TRBD1. CDR1 is SGHVS, CDR2 FQNEAQ, per germline. J was trimmed by 8 bases and V by 5 bases; bases with no gene match: 15. The CDR3 covers 17 residues. CDR3 DNA: TGTGCCAGCAGCCCTCCGGGACAGGGAAAGGTTCGGGAAAAACTGTTTTTT. Its protein product is CASSPPGQGKVREKLFF.

This chain links TRBV5-1 with TRBJ2-3, with 9 bases that match TRBD2. CDR3 size: 16 residues. V lost 4 bases to trimming and J lost 2 bases; unmatched junction nucleotides: 8. Germline assignment: CDR1 SGHRS and CDR2 YFSETQ. CDR3 residues: CASSEGTSPLTDTQYF. The CDR3, as DNA: TGCGCCAGCAGCGAGGGGACTAGCCCCCTCACAGATACGCAGTATTTT. Drawing the rest from reference TRBV5-1 and TRBJ2-3, the complete variable domain is KAGVTQTPRYLIKTRGQQVTLSCSPISGHRSVSWYQQTPGQGLQFLFEYFSETQRNKGNFPGRFSGRQFSNSRSEMNVSTLELGDSALYLCASSEGTSPLTDTQYFGPGTRLTVL.

This clone was found a few times. The chain combines TRBV9 with TRBJ2-3, with 8 nucleotides matching TRBD2. Germline-derived CDR1 and CDR2 are SGDLS and YYNGEE. Unmatched junction bases numbered 8, after V lost 4 bases and J lost 4 bases. The CDR3 totals 15 residues. CDR3 nucleotide sequence: TGTGCCAGCAGCCCTCGGGGGGGAGTTGCAGATACGCAGTATTTT. Its translation: CASSPRGGVADTQYF.

This clone was recorded a few times. The V and J genes are TRBV2 and TRBJ2-4, with 10 bases fitting TRBD1. V was pared by 8 bases and J by 5 bases, with 9 bases of the junction left unmatched. Germline CDR1 and CDR2: SNHLY and FYNNEI. The CDR3 spans 15 residues. The CDR3 region has the DNA TGTGCCAGCTTAAAGGACAGGGGGGGTCAAAACATTCAGTACTTC. Protein sequence: CASLKDRGGQNIQYF.

This rearrangement joins TRBV25-1 to TRBJ2-1; 8 bases are a match to TRBD1. V trimming: 6 bases; J trimming: 8 bases; junction bases outside the gene matches: 6. Germline-derived CDR1 and CDR2 are MGHDK and SYGVNS. This CDR3 has 13 residues. CDR3 in DNA: TGTGCCAGCAGCAACAGGGGGTTGGATGAGCAGTTCTTC. This encodes CASSNRGLDEQFF.

The chain recombines TRBV6-5 with TRBJ1-1; D gene ambiguous. Germline CDR1 and CDR2: MNHEY and SVGAGI. CDR3 size: 14 residues. The germline V and J ends were trimmed by 5 bases and 1 base, with 11 bases remaining between them. The CDR3 reads CASSTLSSNTEAFF. The CDR3 DNA reads TGTGCCAGCAGTACCCTTAGTTCGAACACTGAAGCTTTCTTT.

V and J are TRBV5-1 and TRBJ2-5; 7 positions match TRBD1. Germline CDR1 is SGHRS and CDR2 is YFSETQ. The CDR3 is 16 residues long. J gave up 1 base and V 1 base, and 7 bases lay outside the gene matches. CDR3 DNA: TGCGCCAGCAGCTTGTCTGGACAGGCCCTCCAAGAGACCCAGTACTTC. This translates into CASSLSGQALQETQYF.

The chain uses TRBV5-6 and TRBJ1-6; D not resolved. V was clipped by 2 bases and J by 8 bases, with 8 bases between them. There are 13 residues in the CDR3. The germline V gene encodes CDR1 SGHDT and CDR2 YYEEEE. The CDR3 loop is CASSLNRDSPLHF. Written as DNA, the CDR3 is TGTGCCAGCAGCTTAAACAGAGATTCACCCCTCCACTTT. The whole variable domain, filled in from reference TRBV5-6 and TRBJ1-6, reads DAGVTQSPTHLIKTRGQQVTLRCSPKSGHDTVSWYQQALGQGPQFIFQYYEEEERQRGNFPDRFSGHQFPNYSSELNVNALLLGDSALYLCASSLNRDSPLHFGNGTRLTVT.

This sequence joins TRBV18 and TRBJ1-5, with D hard to call. Trimming cost V 3 bases and J 3 bases, with 12 bases left between them. The CDR3 has 15 amino acids. Looked up from germline, CDR1 is KGHSH and CDR2 is LQKENI. The CDR3 DNA reads TGTGCCAGCTCACCGGACTTAAGGGACAATCAGCCCCAGCATTTT. Amino acid sequence: CASSPDLRDNQPQHF.

The rearrangement links TRBV2 to TRBJ2-7; tentative D call: TRBD2 (5 bases). The CDR3 sequence is 15 residues long. Trimming removed 6 bases at V and 9 bases at J, with 24 bases between. The germline V gene has CDR1 SNHLY and CDR2 FYNNEI. CDR3 DNA: TGTGCCAGCAGGTCGCAGTACAGCCTAGCTACTGGGCAGTACTTC. Protein: CASRSQYSLATGQYF.